What follows are 20 T cell receptor beta chains derived from one specimen sequenced in a study of kidney transplant recipient with SARS-CoV-2 infection. Using its own MiXCR run on the reads, TCRdb lists one record per CDR3 protein. The sample has under 250,000 distinct CDR3 sequences; roughly 26% are singletons. The sample was a blood sample, taken at baseline and between days 110 and 120 from a kidney transplant recipient. Receptors originate from a young adult male patient who had COVID-19 and was a kidney transplant recipient. The graft donor may have given rise to some T cells.

The V and J genes are TRBV19 and TRBJ2-1; 10 nucleotides align to TRBD1. Germline V gene data show CDR1 as LNHDA and CDR2 as SQIVND (reference sequence). The length of the CDR3 is 14 residues. V trimming: 9 bases; J trimming: 0 bases; junction bases outside the gene matches: 2. Written as DNA, the CDR3 is TGTGCCAGCTGGGACAGGGGCTCCTACAATGAGCAGTTCTTC. Protein: CASWDRGSYNEQFF.

This clonotype was recorded many times. The V gene is TRBV7-2, the J gene TRBJ2-2; 7 nucleotides match TRBD2. The junction had 13 bases not matched to a gene; V was cut back by 7 bases and J by 2 bases. Germline lookup yields CDR1 SGHTA and CDR2 FQGNSA. This CDR3 has 17 amino acids. The CDR3 loop reads CASNVEVLAANTGELFF. As DNA, the CDR3 is TGTGCCAGCAACGTAGAGGTCCTAGCGGCTAACACCGGGGAGCTGTTTTTT. The variable domain in full, with the rest retrieved from reference TRBV7-2 and TRBJ2-2, is GAGVSQSPSNKVTEKGKDVELRCDPISGHTALYWYRQSLGQGLEFLIYFQGNSAPDKSGLPSDRFSAERTGGSVSTLTIQRTQQEDSAVYLCASNVEVLAANTGELFFGEGSRLTVL.

This clonotype has a count of ten or more. The chain joins TRBV2 to TRBJ2-5; 12 bases fit TRBD2. V lost 7 bases to trimming and J lost 3 bases; unmatched junction nucleotides: 15. CDR1 is SNHLY, CDR2 FYNNEI, per germline. The CDR3 is 18 residues long. The DNA of the CDR3 is TGTGCCAGCACCTCGGGGGGTAGTGGACTAGCGGGAAAAGAGACCCAGTACTTC. Protein: CASTSGGSGLAGKETQYF.

At least ten counts were recorded for this clonotype. The rearrangement links TRBV6-1 to TRBJ1-2; D is unclear. CDR3 length equals 17 residues. The V gene lost 5 bases and the J gene lost 4 bases, with 23 bases spanning the gap. CDR1 and CDR2 (germline): MNHNS, SASEGT. The CDR3 loop is CASSRPSSMRKTYGYTF. CDR3 DNA sequence: TGTGCCAGCAGTCGTCCGAGCTCTATGCGAAAGACCTATGGCTACACCTTC.

This clonotype was counted many times. The CDR3 DNA sequence: TGTGCCAGTAAAGACTACAGCTTCAATCAGCCCCAGCATTTT. Translated, it gives CASKDYSFNQPQHF. This chain links TRBV19 with TRBJ1-5; the D is unclear. The CDR3 has 14 residues. Trimming took off 7 bases at V and 3 bases at J, with 13 bases between the two ends. Germline lookup yields CDR1 LNHDA and CDR2 SQIVND (reference sequence).

As concerns this clonotype: This may stem from a read error, because a much larger clone lies one nucleotide away. Since no conserved phenylalanine or tryptophan closes the CDR3, a read error is the likely cause. J is TRBJ2-4 and V is TRBV7-2, with 7 bases lining up with TRBD1. The end of the DNA aligns better with TRBJ2-7, so the J call may be wrong. Per germline, CDR1 SGHTA and CDR2 FQGNSA. CDR3 length: 14 residues. The CDR3 protein is CASSSSTGSYEQYL. In DNA, the CDR3 is TGTGCCAGCAGCTCTTCGACAGGGTCCTACGAGCAGTACCTC.

This clonotype was seen at least ten times. The rearrangement joins TRBV28 to TRBJ1-2; tentatively, D is TRBD1 (6 bases). The CDR3 extends over 10 amino acids. Looked up from germline, CDR1 is MDHEN and CDR2 is SYDVKM. Trimming left V 10 bases short and J 7 bases short, with 10 bases between. In DNA form, the CDR3 reads TGTGCCACCGGGACATTTGGCTACACCTTC. The encoded protein is CATGTFGYTF.

This clonotype has only a few counts. A much larger clone differs from this one at a single base, so this may be a read error. The V and J genes are TRBV3-1 and TRBJ2-2; D is ambiguous. Germline V gene sequence: CDR1 LGHDT, CDR2 YNNKEL (reference sequence). CDR3 length: 14 residues. CDR3 in DNA: TGTACCAGCAGCCCGTCAACGGGCACCGGGGAGCTGTTTTTT. Residues: CTSSPSTGTGELFF.

This chain uses TRBV6-2 or TRBV6-3 with TRBJ2-4; a weak D match, TRBD2 (5 bases). V lost 2 bases and J lost 1, with 9 bases in between. The CDR3 has 15 residues. In germline, CDR1 is MNHEY, CDR2 SVGEGT. The CDR3 spells CASSYGGSAKNIQYF. CDR3 DNA: TGTGCCAGCAGTTACGGTGGGAGTGCCAAAAACATTCAGTACTTC.

There are many counts of this clonotype. J is TRBJ2-3 and V is TRBV6-1; D might be TRBD1 or TRBD2, each matching 6 bases. The CDR3 is 20 amino acids. The V gene lost 3 bases and the J gene lost 0 bases, with 25 bases spanning the gap. Germline assignment: CDR1 MNHNS and CDR2 SASEGT. As DNA, the CDR3 is TGTGCCAGCAGTGATGCGGGGTGGGCAGGGGAAGAAGGAAGCACAGATACGCAGTATTTT. Amino acid sequence: CASSDAGWAGEEGSTDTQYF.

This clonotype was counted many times. This chain connects TRBV12-3 or TRBV12-4 to TRBJ1-2; D remains ambiguous. V dropped 4 bases and J dropped 4 bases, with 22 bases sitting between them. This CDR3 is built from 17 residues. CDR3 in DNA: TGTGCCAGCAGTTCTGATTTCAGCTTCCGAAAGACCTATGGCTACACCTTC. Its protein is CASSSDFSFRKTYGYTF.

The CDR3 DNA reads as TGTGCCAGCAGTAAGGCAGCGGGAGGGGACACTGAAGCTTTCTTT. Translated, it gives CASSKAAGGDTEAFF. This rearrangement joins TRBV6-5 to TRBJ1-1; D is possibly TRBD1 (5 bases). The ends were cut back, 5 bases at V and 3 bases at J, with 16 bases in the middle. Germline CDR1 reads MNHEY; CDR2 reads SVGAGI. This CDR3 is 15 amino acids long.

In this sample, this clonotype turned up a few times. The chain joins TRBV5-4 to TRBJ2-3; TRBD2 agrees at 9 bases. This CDR3 contains 15 residues. Germline V gives CDR1 SGHNT, CDR2 YYREEE (reference sequence). The junction had 6 bases not matched to a gene; V was cut back by 0 bases and J by 7 bases. CDR3 DNA sequence: TGTGCCAGCAGCTTGGTCCTAGCGGGACTGAATACGCAGTATTTT. It is translated as CASSLVLAGLNTQYF.

Points on this clonotype: A clone one base away is much larger, so this may be a read error. The V gene is TRBV19, the J gene TRBJ1-5; the D gene is possibly TRBD1 (5 bases). Germline V gene sequence: CDR1 LNHDA, CDR2 SQIVND (reference sequence). This CDR3 has 14 amino acids. Trimming shortened V by 4 bases and J by 9 bases, and 16 bases separated the two germline ends. The chain's CDR3 is CASSSFVRDPPQHF. CDR3 DNA: TGTGCCAGTAGTAGTTTTGTCAGGGATCCGCCCCAGCATTTT.

This clonotype occurred many times. V is TRBV24-1 and J is TRBJ1-6, with unresolved D. CDR3 length: 14 amino acids. Trimming shortened V by 3 bases and J by 9 bases, and 11 bases separated the two germline ends. Germline V gene data show CDR1 as KGHDR and CDR2 as SFDVKD. DNA of the CDR3: TGTGCCACCAGTGATATTGACCCTGGTTCACCCCTCCACTTT. It is translated as CATSDIDPGSPLHF.

This clonotype occurred a few times. The chain has TRBV29-1 and TRBJ2-1; 7 bases agree with TRBD2. This CDR3 contains 15 residues. CDR1 SQVTM and CDR2 ANQGSEA come from the germline V gene. After removal of 4 bases from V and 3 bases from J, the junction contained 9 bases not matched to a gene. CDR3 DNA sequence: TGCAGCGTTGTTAATTCGATAGCGGGCTACAATGAGCAGTTCTTC. Protein: CSVVNSIAGYNEQFF.

Remarks on this clonotype: This could be a read error, since a much larger clone is one nucleotide away. The chain recombines TRBV11-2 with TRBJ1-1; D gene ambiguous. Trimming left V 3 bases short and J 4 bases short, with 15 bases between. From germline, CDR1 is SGHAT and CDR2 FQNNGV. The CDR3 is 15 amino acids. The CDR3, as DNA: TGTGCCAGCAGCTTTCTAGGGAGTATGAGCACTGAAGCTTTCTTT. Translated: CASSFLGSMSTEAFF.

This clonotype showed up many times. This sequence joins TRBV9 and TRBJ1-3, with D unresolved. CDR1 is SGDLS, CDR2 YYNGEE, per germline. The CDR3 loop spans 15 amino acids. V lost 4 bases, J lost 2 bases, and 13 bases lay in between. The CDR3 DNA sequence: TGTGCCAGCAGCCCCAGTGTGACGGCTGGAAACACCATATATTTT. Its translation: CASSPSVTAGNTIYF.

As for this clonotype: A read error may explain this, as a much larger clone is one base away. V and J are TRBV7-9 and TRBJ1-6; TRBD1 agrees at 7 bases. With V trimmed by 5 bases and J by 8 bases, 9 bases remained unmatched. CDR3 size: 15 residues. In germline, CDR1 is SEHNR, CDR2 FQNEAQ (reference sequence). The CDR3 loop reads CASSPKAGGDSPLHF. The CDR3 region has the DNA TGTGCCAGCAGCCCGAAAGCAGGGGGAGATTCACCCCTCCACTTT.

With respect to this clonotype: It may be a read error: a sequence one base away is much more abundant. V and J are TRBV29-1 and TRBJ2-3; TRBD1 or TRBD2 may be the D gene (5 bases each). Germline CDR1 reads SQVTM; CDR2 reads ANQGSEA. The CDR3 totals 17 residues. CDR3 nucleotide sequence: TGCAGCGTTGAAGTGGGTGAGGGAGTCGGAAGCACAGGTACGCAGTATTTT. This sequence encodes CSVEVGEGVGSTGTQYF.